The 5 T cell receptor beta chains presented below share a single source sample, sequenced in a study of blood T cells in healthy people across ages. A second PCR of about 7 to 11 cycles used a sample-barcoded 5' primer and a J-beta primer mix. TCRdb re-called the 5' RACE reads through MiXCR, storing one row per CDR3 protein. This sample has 630,000 or so distinct CDR3 sequences, with under 30% found just once. The sample was blood. All receptors derive from an elderly woman in good health.

Concerning this clonotype itself: Since the CDR3 does not end with the conserved phenylalanine or tryptophan, this likely comes from a read error. This chain uses TRBV6-5 with TRBJ1-4; D perhaps matches TRBD1 (5 bases). V was shortened by 6 bases and J by 8 bases, with 19 bases between the two germline ends. The CDR3 is 15 residues long. CDR1 is MNHEY and CDR2 is SVGAGI in the germline V gene. Written as DNA, the CDR3 is TGTGCCAGCAGCAGGGACGCCGGTTCTGGGGAAAAACTGTTTTGT. This encodes CASSRDAGSGEKLFC.

This clonotype occurred a few times. The chain joins TRBV7-2 to TRBJ1-4, with D perhaps matching TRBD1 (6 bases). Trimming cost V 6 bases and J 7 bases, with 18 bases left between them. This CDR3 region has 15 residues. The germline CDR1 and CDR2 sequences are SGHTA and FQGNSA. The DNA for the CDR3 is TGTGCCAGCAGTTCTGACACAGGGAGGGCTGAAAAACTGTTTTTT. It encodes CASSSDTGRAEKLFF. Together with reference TRBV7-2 and TRBJ1-4, the CDR3 gives the full variable domain: GAGVSQSPSNKVTEKGKDVELRCDPISGHTALYWYRQSLGQGLEFLIYFQGNSAPDKSGLPSDRFSAERTGGSVSTLTIQRTQQEDSAVYLCASSSDTGRAEKLFFGSGTQLSVL.

This clonotype was seen repeatedly, ten times or more. The chain uses TRBV25-1 and TRBJ2-5; tentatively, D is TRBD1 or TRBD2 (5 bases each). CDR3 length: 14 residues. Germline CDR1 and CDR2: MGHDK and SYGVNS. V lost 8 bases and J 2 bases, leaving 15 bases between the germline ends. CDR3: CASAGTGIQETQYF. In nucleotides, the CDR3 is TGTGCCAGCGCCGGGACCGGGATACAAGAGACCCAGTACTTC.

This clonotype was recorded many times. The rearrangement uses TRBV7-2 and TRBJ2-7; 7 nucleotides line up with TRBD1. The J segment lost 0 bases and the V segment lost 4 bases, leaving 6 bases of the junction unmatched. CDR1 is SGHTA, CDR2 FQGNSA, per germline. The CDR3 length is 15 residues. Written as DNA, the CDR3 is TGTGCCAGCAGCTCGATACAGGGGAGCTCCTACGAGCAGTACTTC. It codes for CASSSIQGSSYEQYF.

This clonotype occurred many times. This chain links TRBV27 with TRBJ1-1; D gene ambiguous. CDR1 MNHEY and CDR2 SMNVEV come from the germline V gene (reference sequence). V lost 1 base, J lost 0 bases, and 9 bases lay in between. The CDR3 loop spans 15 amino acids. Here the CDR3 DNA reads TGTGCCAGCAGTTTATTGGCCGGACTGAACACTGAAGCTTTCTTT. Translated: CASSLLAGLNTEAFF.